This T cell receptor beta chain was captured in a study of blood T cell repertoires in COVID-19. Using immunoSEQ multiplex PCR, the repertoire was profiled, and TCRdb retains in-frame clones only, with some absent. The sample contains about 28,000 clones, approximately 89% of which appear only once. This CDR3 has 14 residues. Deletions cut 10 bases from V and 4 bases from J, with 18 bases between. The germline gives CDR1 KGHDR, CDR2 SFDVKD. This receptor was identified in a human donor with acute or convalescent COVID-19. The donor label of this sample is uncertain. The sequenced sample was peripheral blood. The gene calls are TRBV24-1 and TRBJ1-1; D may be TRBD1 (6 bases). The chain's CDR3 is CATSLGARSTEAFF. The CDR3 DNA sequence: TGTGCCACGAGTCTGGGGGCGCGAAGCACTGAAGCTTTCTTT.